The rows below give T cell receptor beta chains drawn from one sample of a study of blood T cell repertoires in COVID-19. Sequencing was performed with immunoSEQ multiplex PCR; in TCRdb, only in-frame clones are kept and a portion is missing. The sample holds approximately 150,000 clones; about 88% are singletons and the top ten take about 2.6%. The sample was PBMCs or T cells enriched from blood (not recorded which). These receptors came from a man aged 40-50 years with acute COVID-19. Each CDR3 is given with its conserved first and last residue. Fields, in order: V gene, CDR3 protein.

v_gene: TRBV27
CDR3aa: CASKKTGVEWAEAFF

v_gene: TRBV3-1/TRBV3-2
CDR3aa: CASSQRDRGETQYF

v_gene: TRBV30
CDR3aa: CAFSPGTPLHF

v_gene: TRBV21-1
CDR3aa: CASSKAAAVSGANVLTF

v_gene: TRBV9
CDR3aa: CASSTGGVPGANVLTF

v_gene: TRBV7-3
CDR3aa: CASSLTGPTVNYGYTF

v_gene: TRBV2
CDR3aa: CASSLDYSNQPQHF

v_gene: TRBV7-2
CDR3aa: CASSFPSGKNIQYF

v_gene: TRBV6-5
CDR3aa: CASPLAGIEQFF

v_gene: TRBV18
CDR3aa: CASSPRQGASSGNTIYF

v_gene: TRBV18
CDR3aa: CASSPPGLSNQPQHF

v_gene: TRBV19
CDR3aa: CASSLGTGGYEQYF

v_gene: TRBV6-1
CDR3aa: CASSEARLAVDNEQFF

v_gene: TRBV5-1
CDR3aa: CASSSGTGGFLANYGYTF

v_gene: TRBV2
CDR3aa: CASKTTGWDTQYF

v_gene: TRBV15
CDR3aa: CATSRAGPVFSNQPQHF

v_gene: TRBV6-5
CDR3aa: CASRQSSLEKLFF

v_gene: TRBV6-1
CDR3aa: CASSEAASLHADTQYF

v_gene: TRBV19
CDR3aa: CASTASEGPGREQFF

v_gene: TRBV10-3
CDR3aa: CAIRDTAFEAFF

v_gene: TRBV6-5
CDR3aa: CASSYQRGDQETQYF

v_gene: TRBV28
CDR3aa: CASSSSGSNYGYTF

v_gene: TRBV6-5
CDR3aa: CASSLEGRGSYEQYF

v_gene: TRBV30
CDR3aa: CAWRRQGATEAFF

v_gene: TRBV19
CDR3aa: CASSGTGSQQPQHF

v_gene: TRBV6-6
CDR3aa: CASSYGGGLLNEQYF

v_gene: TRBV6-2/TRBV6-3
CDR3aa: CASSPPLAGDRYEQYF

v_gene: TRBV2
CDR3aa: CASSVESGRASSYEQYF

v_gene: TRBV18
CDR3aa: CASSPRDTKNYGYTF

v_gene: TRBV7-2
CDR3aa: CASSTDTNEKLFF

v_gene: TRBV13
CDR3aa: CASSHTGIAKNIQYF

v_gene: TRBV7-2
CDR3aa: CASSFTGTGVGQPQHF

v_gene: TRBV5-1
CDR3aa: CASSRGTSAKTQYF

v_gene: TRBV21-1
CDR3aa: CASSKGGRYGSPGWEPQHF

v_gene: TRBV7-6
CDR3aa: CASSLLAGSYNEQFF

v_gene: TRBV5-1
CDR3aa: CASSLLWTGGFGNTEAFF

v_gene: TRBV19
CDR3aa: CATRRQGNSGNTIYF

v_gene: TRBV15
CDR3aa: CATSREKGGRNEQFF

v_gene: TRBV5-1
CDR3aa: CASSYMTSGSSGANVLTF

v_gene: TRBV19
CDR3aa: CASKGRGANYGYTF

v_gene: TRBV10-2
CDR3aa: CASSESGNSPLHF

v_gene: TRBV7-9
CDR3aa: CASSFGGTGELFF

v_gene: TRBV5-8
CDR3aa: CASSPGPQGGEKLFF

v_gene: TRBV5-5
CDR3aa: CASSLERQGGEAFF

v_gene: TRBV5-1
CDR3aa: CASSPTARQGATNEKLFF

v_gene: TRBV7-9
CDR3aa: CASSFPGQNSPLHF

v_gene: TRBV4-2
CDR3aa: CASSQETGTTQYF

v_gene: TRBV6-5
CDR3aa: CASSSANADTQYF

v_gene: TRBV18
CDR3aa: CASSSGANTGELFF

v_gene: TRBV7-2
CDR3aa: CASSLVGTSGSQQYF

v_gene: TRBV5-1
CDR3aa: CASSLYGQAREGYTF

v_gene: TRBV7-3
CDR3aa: CASSPKAGGPAGELFF

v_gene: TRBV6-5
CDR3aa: CASSFRGTLYEQYF

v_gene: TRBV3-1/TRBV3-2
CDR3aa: CASSRIQGEAEAFF